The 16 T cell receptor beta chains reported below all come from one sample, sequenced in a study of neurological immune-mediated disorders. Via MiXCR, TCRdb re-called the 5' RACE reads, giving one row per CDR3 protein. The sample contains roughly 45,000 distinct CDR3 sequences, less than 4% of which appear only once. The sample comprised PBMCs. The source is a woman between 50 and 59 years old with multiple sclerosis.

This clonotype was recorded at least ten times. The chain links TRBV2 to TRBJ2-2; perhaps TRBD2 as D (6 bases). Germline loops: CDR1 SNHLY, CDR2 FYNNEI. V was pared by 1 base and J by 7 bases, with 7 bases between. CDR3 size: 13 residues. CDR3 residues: CASSEVGSGELFF. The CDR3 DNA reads TGTGCCAGCAGTGAAGTCGGGAGCGGGGAGCTGTTTTTT.

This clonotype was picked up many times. In nucleotides, the CDR3 is TGCGCCAGCAGCATCTACTCTGGGGCCAACGTCCTGACTTTC. Protein product: CASSIYSGANVLTF. This chain joins TRBV5-1 and TRBJ2-6; unclear D gene. Germline CDR1 is SGHRS and CDR2 is YFSETQ. V was trimmed by 4 bases and J by 0 bases, leaving 5 bases between them. The CDR3 contains 14 residues. Supplemented by reference TRBV5-1 and TRBJ2-6, the full variable domain reads KAGVTQTPRYLIKTRGQQVTLSCSPISGHRSVSWYQQTPGQGLQFLFEYFSETQRNKGNFPGRFSGRQFSNSRSEMNVSTLELGDSALYLCASSIYSGANVLTFGAGSRLTVL.

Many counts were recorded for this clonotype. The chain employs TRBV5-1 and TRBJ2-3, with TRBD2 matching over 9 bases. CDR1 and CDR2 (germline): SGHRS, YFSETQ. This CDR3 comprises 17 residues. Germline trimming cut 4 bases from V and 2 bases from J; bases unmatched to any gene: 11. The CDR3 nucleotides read TGCGCCAGCAGCCTCAATAGCGGGGGCTCTTTCACAGATACGCAGTATTTT. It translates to CASSLNSGGSFTDTQYF.

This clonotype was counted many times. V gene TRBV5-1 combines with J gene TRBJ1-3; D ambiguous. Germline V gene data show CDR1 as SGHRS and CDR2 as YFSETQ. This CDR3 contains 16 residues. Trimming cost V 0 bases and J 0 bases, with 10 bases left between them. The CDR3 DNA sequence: TGCGCCAGCAGCTTGGTTGGGAGTCTCTCTGGAAACACCATATATTTT. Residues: CASSLVGSLSGNTIYF.

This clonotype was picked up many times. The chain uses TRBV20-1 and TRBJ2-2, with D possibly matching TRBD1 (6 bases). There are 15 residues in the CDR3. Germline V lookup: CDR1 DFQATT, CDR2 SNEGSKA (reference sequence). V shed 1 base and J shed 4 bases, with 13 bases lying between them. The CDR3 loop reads CSARVGAPPTGELFF. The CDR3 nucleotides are TGCAGTGCTAGAGTGGGGGCGCCCCCCACCGGGGAGCTGTTTTTT.

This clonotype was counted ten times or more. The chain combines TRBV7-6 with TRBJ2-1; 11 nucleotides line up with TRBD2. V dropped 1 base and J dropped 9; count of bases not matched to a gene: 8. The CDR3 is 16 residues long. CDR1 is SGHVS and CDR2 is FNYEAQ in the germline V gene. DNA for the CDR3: TGTGCCAGCAGCTTAGTGTTTAGCGGGGGGGCCGGTGAGCAGTTCTTC. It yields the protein CASSLVFSGGAGEQFF.

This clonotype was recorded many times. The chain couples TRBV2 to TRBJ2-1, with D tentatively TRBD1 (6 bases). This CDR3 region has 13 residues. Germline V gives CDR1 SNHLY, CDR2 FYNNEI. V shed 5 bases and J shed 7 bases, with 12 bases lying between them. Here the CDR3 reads CASSTEGTNEQFF. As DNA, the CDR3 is TGTGCCAGCAGTACCGAGGGGACAAATGAGCAGTTCTTC. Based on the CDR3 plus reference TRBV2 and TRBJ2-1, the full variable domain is EPEVTQTPSHQVTQMGQEVILRCVPISNHLYFYWYRQILGQKVEFLVSFYNNEISEKSEIFDDQFSVERPDGSNFTLKIRSTKLEDSAMYFCASSTEGTNEQFFGPGTRLTVL.

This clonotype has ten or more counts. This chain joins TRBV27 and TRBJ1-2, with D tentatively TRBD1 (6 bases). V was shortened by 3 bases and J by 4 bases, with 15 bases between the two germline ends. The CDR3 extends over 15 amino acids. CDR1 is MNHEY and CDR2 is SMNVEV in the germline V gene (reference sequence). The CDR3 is CASSFTDPGVYGYTF. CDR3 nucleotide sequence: TGTGCCAGCAGTTTTACGGACCCAGGGGTCTATGGCTACACCTTC.

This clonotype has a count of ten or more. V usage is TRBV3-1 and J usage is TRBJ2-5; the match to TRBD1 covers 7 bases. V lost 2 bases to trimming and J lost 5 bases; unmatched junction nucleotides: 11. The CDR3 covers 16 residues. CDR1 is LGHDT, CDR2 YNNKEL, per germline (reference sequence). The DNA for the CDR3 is TGTGCCAGCAGCCAATTTAGACAGGGCCGCCCGGAGACCCAGTACTTC. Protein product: CASSQFRQGRPETQYF.

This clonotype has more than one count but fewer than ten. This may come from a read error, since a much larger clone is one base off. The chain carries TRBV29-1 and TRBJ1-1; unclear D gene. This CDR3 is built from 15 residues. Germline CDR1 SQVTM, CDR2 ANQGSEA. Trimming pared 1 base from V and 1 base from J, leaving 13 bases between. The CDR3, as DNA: TGCAGCGTTGAAGGACACGAGGGCCAGAACACTGAAGCTTTCTTT. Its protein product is CSVEGHEGQNTEAFF.

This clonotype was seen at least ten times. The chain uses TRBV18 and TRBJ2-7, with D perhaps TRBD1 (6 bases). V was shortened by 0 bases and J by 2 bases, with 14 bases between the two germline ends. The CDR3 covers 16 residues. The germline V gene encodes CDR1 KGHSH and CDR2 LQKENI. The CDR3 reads CASSPPLTGSPYEQYF. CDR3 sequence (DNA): TGTGCCAGCTCACCACCCCTTACAGGGAGCCCCTACGAGCAGTACTTC.

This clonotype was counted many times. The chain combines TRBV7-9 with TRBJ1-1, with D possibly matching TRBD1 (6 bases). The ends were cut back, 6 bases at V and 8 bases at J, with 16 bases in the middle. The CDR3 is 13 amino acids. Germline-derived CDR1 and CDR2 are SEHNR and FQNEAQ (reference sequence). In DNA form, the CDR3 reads TGTGCCAGCAGGCAAGCGGCTGGGACAGAAGCTTTCTTT. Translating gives CASRQAAGTEAFF.

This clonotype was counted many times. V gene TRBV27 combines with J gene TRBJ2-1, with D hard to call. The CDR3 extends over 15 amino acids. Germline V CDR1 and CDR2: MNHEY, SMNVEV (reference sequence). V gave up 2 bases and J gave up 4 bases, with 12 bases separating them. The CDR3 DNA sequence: TGTGCCAGCAGTTTAATGGCGAATATTTACAATGAGCAGTTCTTC. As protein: CASSLMANIYNEQFF.

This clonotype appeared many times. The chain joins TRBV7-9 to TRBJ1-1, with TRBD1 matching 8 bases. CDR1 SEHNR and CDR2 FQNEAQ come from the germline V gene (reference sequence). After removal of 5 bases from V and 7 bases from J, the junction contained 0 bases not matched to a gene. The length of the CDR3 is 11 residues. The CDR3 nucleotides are TGTGCCAGCAGCGGACAGGGTGAAGCTTTCTTT. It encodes CASSGQGEAFF.

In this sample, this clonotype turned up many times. CDR3 DNA: TGTGCCAGCAGCTTAGAGGGGACTAGCGGGATCAATGAGCAGTTCTTC. Protein product: CASSLEGTSGINEQFF. The chain has TRBV7-9 and TRBJ2-1; 13 bases match TRBD2. Germline values: CDR1 SEHNR, CDR2 FQNEAQ (reference sequence). The CDR3 sequence is 16 residues long. With V trimmed by 1 base and J by 6 bases, 3 bases remained unmatched.

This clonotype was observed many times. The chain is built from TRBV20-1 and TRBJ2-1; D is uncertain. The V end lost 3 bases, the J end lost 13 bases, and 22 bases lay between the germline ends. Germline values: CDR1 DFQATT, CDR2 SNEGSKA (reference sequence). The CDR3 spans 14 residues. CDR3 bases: TGCAGTGCTAGTCGTCTTCGCTACGACCTCAACCAGTTCTTC. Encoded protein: CSASRLRYDLNQFF.